This T cell receptor (beta chain) was profiled in a study of Graves' ophthalmopathy and Graves' hyperthyroidism. TCR beta CDR3 regions were amplified from RNA transcripts. First-round RT-PCR relied on HTBI primers, and a second-round multiplex PCR came next. One entry per CDR3 protein results from TCRdb running MiXCR on the multiplex PCR reads. The data contain over a million distinct CDR3 sequences, about 35% of them singletons. The germline V gene encodes CDR1 LNHDA and CDR2 SQIVND (reference sequence). This CDR3 contains 13 residues. V was cut by 5 bases and J by 5 bases, with 12 bases left in between. Included hyperthyroidism patients were aged 18 to 65 and newly diagnosed (under 2 months' duration). Other autoimmune diseases, uncontrolled infections, pregnancy or lactation led to the exclusion of patients. This clonotype came up many times.

The TCR was taken from an adult man with Graves' hyperthyroidism. The sequencing input was peripheral blood or thyroid tissue (not recorded which). V is TRBV19 and J is TRBJ1-1; no reliable D call. CDR3 bases: TGTGCCAGTAGTCCCCCCCCGTTTACTGAAGCTTTCTTT. The encoded protein is CASSPPPFTEAFF.